These 14 T cell receptor beta chains originate from one sample sequenced in a study of identical twins. TCRdb analysed the 5' RACE reads with MiXCR anew, one entry per CDR3 protein. Here the sample spans 200,000 to 250,000 distinct CDR3 sequences, roughly an eighth being singletons. The specimen was memory (CD45RO+) T cells sorted from blood. Source of these receptors: a woman aged 18-29 years in good health.

This clonotype occurred a few times. The J gene is TRBJ1-2, the V gene TRBV19; 9 nucleotides agree with TRBD1. The germline gives CDR1 LNHDA, CDR2 SQIVND (reference sequence). Trimming at V came to 5 bases and at J to 3 bases, leaving 4 bases not matched to a gene. This CDR3 region has 14 residues. The CDR3 sequence: CASSQDRGDYGYTF. The CDR3 bases are TGTGCCAGTAGTCAGGACAGGGGAGACTATGGCTACACCTTC.

This clonotype was counted only a few times. The chain uses TRBV27 and TRBJ2-7; either TRBD1 or TRBD2 may supply D (6 bases each). CDR1 MNHEY and CDR2 SMNVEV come from the germline V gene (reference sequence). Trimming took 5 bases from V and 5 from J, leaving 19 bases between them. The CDR3 runs to 15 residues. DNA of the CDR3: TGTGCCAGCAGTCTAATAGTCGGGGGCAAAAACGAGCAGTACTTC. Translating it yields CASSLIVGGKNEQYF.

The genes are TRBV7-8 and TRBJ2-4; 7 nucleotides agree with TRBD1. The CDR3 contains 15 residues. J lost 1 base, V lost 4 bases, and 4 bases had no gene match. CDR1 and CDR2 from the germline V gene are SGHVS and FQNEAQ. The DNA of the CDR3 is TGTGCCAGCAGCTCATGGACAGGTGCCAAAAACATTCAGTACTTC. This encodes CASSSWTGAKNIQYF.

The chain links TRBV9 to TRBJ2-5; D might be TRBD1 (5 bases). The CDR3 totals 14 residues. V dropped 0 bases and J dropped 1 base, with 7 bases sitting between them. In germline, CDR1 is SGDLS, CDR2 YYNGEE. CDR3 residues: CASSVGTTQETQYF. For the CDR3, the DNA is TGTGCCAGCAGCGTAGGGACAACCCAAGAGACCCAGTACTTC. The full variable domain, its missing parts supplied by reference TRBV9 and TRBJ2-5, is DSGVTQTPKHLITATGQRVTLRCSPRSGDLSVYWYQQSLDQGLQFLIQYYNGEERAKGNILERFSAQQFPDLHSELNLSSLELGDSALYFCASSVGTTQETQYFGPGTRLLVL.

The chain has TRBV10-1 and TRBJ2-3; D gene unclear. This CDR3 is 15 amino acids long. Germline lookup yields CDR1 WNHNN and CDR2 SYGVQD (reference sequence). V lost 0 bases, J lost 2 bases, and 9 bases lay in between. CDR3 nucleotides: TGCGCCAGCAGTGAGTCGCGGCGGTACACAGATACGCAGTATTTT. Protein product: CASSESRRYTDTQYF.

The table lists this clonotype with a few counts. This sequence joins TRBV2 and TRBJ2-1, with 9 nucleotides matching TRBD1. Germline-derived CDR1 and CDR2 are SNHLY and FYNNEI. Unmatched junction bases numbered 4, after V lost 4 bases and J lost 3 bases. The CDR3 is 15 amino acids. In nucleotides, the CDR3 is TGTGCCAGCAGTGGACAGGGGGTAGGCTACAATGAGCAGTTCTTC. Its translation: CASSGQGVGYNEQFF.

The chain is built from TRBV20-1 and TRBJ2-3, with TRBD2 matching 10 bases. Trimming removed 3 bases from V and 6 bases from J; junction bases left unmatched: 6. Germline loops: CDR1 DFQATT, CDR2 SNEGSKA (reference sequence). The CDR3 consists of 14 residues. The CDR3 sequence is CSARNLAGEDTQYF. DNA of the CDR3: TGCAGTGCTAGGAACCTAGCGGGAGAGGATACGCAGTATTTT.

This sequence joins TRBV20-1 and TRBJ2-5; 13 bases are shared with TRBD2. V shed 3 bases and J 2 bases; nucleotides not matched to a gene: 6. Germline CDR1 reads DFQATT; CDR2 reads SNEGSKA (reference sequence). The CDR3 sequence is 16 residues long. In nucleotides, the CDR3 is TGCAGTGCTAGTGAGGGGACTAGCGGGGTTCAAGAGACCCAGTACTTC. Amino acid sequence: CSASEGTSGVQETQYF.

CDR3 nucleotides: TGTGCCAGCAGCCGCATCGGTATAGGGGAGAACTATGGCTACACCTTC. This codes for CASSRIGIGENYGYTF. J is TRBJ1-2 and V is TRBV14; a possible D gene is TRBD1 (5 bases). Germline V gene lookup returns CDR1 SGHDN and CDR2 FVKESK. With 4 bases removed from V and 2 bases from J, the gap between germline ends came to 17 bases. This CDR3 comprises 16 residues.

Many counts were recorded for this clonotype. This chain uses TRBV5-1 with TRBJ2-1; 8 nucleotides match TRBD2. V gave up 4 bases and J gave up 7 bases; unmatched junction bases: 7. CDR1 is SGHRS and CDR2 is YFSETQ in the germline V gene. The CDR3 is 14 amino acids. CDR3 sequence: CASSQRGISNEQFF. The CDR3 nucleotides read TGCGCCAGCAGCCAGCGGGGGATTAGTAATGAGCAGTTCTTC.

A single count supports this clonotype. The V gene is TRBV2, the J gene TRBJ2-7; D gene ambiguous. V was pared by 4 bases and J by 1 base, with 8 bases between. The CDR3 runs 13 residues. Germline V gene sequence: CDR1 SNHLY, CDR2 FYNNEI. In DNA form, the CDR3 reads TGTGCCAGCAGTGTTCCTCTATCCTACGAGCAGTACTTC. Protein sequence: CASSVPLSYEQYF.

This rearrangement joins TRBV12-3 or TRBV12-4 to TRBJ2-1; D perhaps matches TRBD2 (5 bases). The CDR3 is 16 amino acids. Between the trimmed V and J ends, which lost 3 bases and 10 bases, there was a span of 22 bases. CDR3 in amino acids: CASSFGGWFGGGEQFF. The CDR3 DNA reads as TGTGCCAGCAGTTTTGGTGGCTGGTTTGGAGGAGGAGAGCAGTTCTTC.

V is TRBV12-3 or TRBV12-4 and J is TRBJ2-1; 10 bases line up with TRBD2. J lost 7 bases, V lost 6 bases, and 9 bases had no gene match. This CDR3 contains 15 residues. This CDR3 is CASSKTAGGPNEQFF. CDR3 bases: TGTGCCAGCAGCAAAACAGCGGGAGGGCCGAATGAGCAGTTCTTC.

This clonotype was observed a handful of times. V usage is TRBV7-9 and J usage is TRBJ2-2; 8 bases map to TRBD1. V shed 3 bases and J 3 bases; nucleotides not matched to a gene: 3. Germline V gene lookup returns CDR1 SEHNR and CDR2 FQNEAQ (reference sequence). There are 15 residues in the CDR3. CDR3 bases: TGTGCCAGCAGCTTCGGACAGGGCCACACCGGGGAGCTGTTTTTT. Translation gives CASSFGQGHTGELFF.